Each of the 7 T cell receptor beta chains below was sequenced from the same sample in a study of identical twins. One entry per CDR3 protein, called by TCRdb with MiXCR from the 5' RACE reads. Of approximately 230,000 distinct CDR3 sequences detected, about 6.7% appear once; the ten largest clones hold roughly 14%. This same sample was also part of a study on T cells expressing NK-cell markers.

The sequencing sample was made of CD8+ T cells sorted from blood. All receptors derive from a woman younger than 30 in good health.

The sample holds a few counts of this clonotype. The chain employs TRBV11-2 and TRBJ1-1; a weak D match, TRBD1 (5 bases). The V end was cut by 7 bases, the J end by 3 bases, with 15 bases between. CDR3 length equals 14 residues. Germline CDR1 is SGHAT and CDR2 is FQNNGV. The CDR3 nucleotides are TGTGCCAGCACCTACGGGGGTTCGTACACTGAAGCTTTCTTT. Protein sequence: CASTYGGSYTEAFF.

This clonotype was counted many times. The V call is TRBV7-2, the J call TRBJ1-2; TRBD1 agrees at 10 bases. Germline V lookup: CDR1 SGHTA, CDR2 FQGNSA. This CDR3 has 13 residues. The junction had 1 base not matched to a gene; V was cut back by 3 bases and J by 6 bases. The CDR3 loop reads CASSFGTGDGYTF. As DNA, the CDR3 is TGTGCCAGCAGCTTTGGGACAGGGGATGGCTACACCTTC.

This clonotype was recorded at least ten times. This chain uses TRBV20-1 with TRBJ2-3, with D uncertain. This CDR3 is 13 amino acids long. CDR1 DFQATT and CDR2 SNEGSKA come from the germline V gene (reference sequence). The CDR3 here is CSGDALSTDTQYF. Here the CDR3 DNA reads TGCAGCGGAGATGCGTTGAGCACAGATACGCAGTATTTT.

This clonotype was seen repeatedly, ten times or more. The V gene is TRBV12-3 or TRBV12-4, the J gene TRBJ2-1; possibly TRBD1 or TRBD2 for D (5 bases each). This CDR3 has 14 residues. V lost 5 bases to trimming and J lost 7 bases, with 15 bases between them. The CDR3 nucleotides are TGTGCCAGCAGTCGGGACCCCAGAGGGAATGAGCAGTTCTTC. Amino acid sequence: CASSRDPRGNEQFF.

This sequence joins TRBV6-1 and TRBJ2-7; 14 bases agree with TRBD2. V lost 3 bases and J lost 10; bases outside the gene matches: 11. The germline V gene has CDR1 MNHNS and CDR2 SASEGT. The CDR3 covers 16 residues. This chain's CDR3 is CASSETGLAGDSYQYF. CDR3 bases: TGTGCCAGCAGTGAGACGGGACTAGCGGGAGATTCATACCAGTACTTC.

Only a few counts were recorded for this clonotype. This chain joins TRBV12-3 or TRBV12-4 and TRBJ1-1; TRBD1 matches 7 bases. The CDR3 covers 16 residues. J was trimmed by 0 bases and V by 7 bases; bases with no gene match: 11. The CDR3: CASTRYRDSMNTEAFF. DNA of the CDR3: TGTGCCAGCACTCGTTACCGGGACAGCATGAACACTGAAGCTTTCTTT.

The chain recombines TRBV27 with TRBJ2-7; 7 bases match TRBD2. The germline gives CDR1 MNHEY, CDR2 SMNVEV (reference sequence). The CDR3 consists of 14 residues. V trimming: 6 bases; J trimming: 5 bases; junction bases outside the gene matches: 10. The CDR3: CASRAGWTEDEQYF. In DNA form, the CDR3 reads TGTGCCAGCAGAGCGGGGTGGACGGAGGACGAGCAGTACTTC.